This T cell receptor (beta chain) was recorded in a study of T cells in Graves' hyperthyroidism and ophthalmopathy (dated by TCRdb to the late 2010s). Regarding the research as a whole: Peripheral blood was sampled at the time of initial diagnosis, prior to any treatment. To identify distinguishing TCR V-J signatures, a discovery cohort of around 100 patients was used, comprising some 43 with Graves' ophthalmopathy and around 60 with stable Graves' hyperthyroidism. Whether ophthalmopathy could be predicted prospectively was tested in an independent validation cohort made up of under 20 hyperthyroidism patients plus 17 patients who later progressed to ophthalmopathy. The roughly 94 discovery patients were randomly divided into training and test sets at a 7:3 ratio. The study also compared thyroid tissue and blood T-cell repertoires from roughly 6 Graves' hyperthyroidism patients. Following sampling, methimazole starting at 30 mg daily was given to hyperthyroidism patients, and high-dose intravenous methylprednisolone was given to ophthalmopathy patients. The paper describes TCR Vbeta CDR3 sequencing of 130 to 150 peripheral blood samples, made up of 43 ophthalmopathy patients, 70 to 75 hyperthyroidism patients and around 17 progressor patients. The full study reports these points: In validation, the model predicted progression to ophthalmopathy a median of around 6.5 months before onset, with approximately 71% sensitivity and just under 75% specificity. Most expanded thyroid clonotypes (frequency above 0.001) were also found in blood, which suggests that blood repertoires may mirror thyroid immune responses. Sample size was not statistically predetermined, and blinding of investigators to group allocation was not performed. In cross-validation, a model built on a 13 V-J signature told ophthalmopathy apart from stable hyperthyroidism with just under 90% sensitivity and about 81% specificity, and in testing the same model reached 80%/75%.

As to this clonotype: This receptor's antigen is unknown. Base qualities were left out, and no much larger clone turns up one base away.

Taken from the germline V gene (reference sequence), the CDR1 and CDR2 loops are SEHNR and FQNEAQ. The cysteine opens and the phenylalanine closes a CDR3 of 15 amino acids. The DNA shown is the 45-base CDR3, in frame from base 1. For this chain, trimming is 3 bases at the V end and 4 bases at the J end, and the number of junction bases without a gene match is 3. A patient counted as having stable Graves' hyperthyroidism if no progression to ophthalmopathy occurred over 18 months of follow-up. Hyperthyroidism patients were newly diagnosed, had a disease duration of under 2 months, and were aged 18 to 65 years. The study excluded patients with uncontrolled infections, other autoimmune diseases, pregnancy or lactation. Clinical symptoms, serum thyroxine and TRAb, thyroid ultrasound, and orbital computed tomography formed the basis for the diagnoses. PBMCs were isolated from 10 ml of fresh peripheral blood by Ficoll-Paque density gradient centrifugation. Trizol reagent was used to extract total RNA, and RNA quality was then checked on an Agilent 2100 Bioanalyzer.

The TCR beta CDR3 regions were amplified from RNA transcripts. A first-round RT-PCR of the TCR CDR3 used the HTBI primer set with the Qiagen OneStep RT-PCR kit. Libraries were constructed in a second round of multiplex PCR, after which size selection and purification were performed. Libraries were sequenced paired-end with 100 bp reads on an Illumina HiSeq2000. Per the authors' processing: SOAPnuke was used to process the raw data, with reads discarded if the reads contained adapters or uncalled bases, had a mean Phred below 15, or lacked an exact constant-primer or identifier match. COPE v1.2.5 was used to merge the high-quality paired reads, and each unique nucleotide sequence was defined as a clonotype. MiTCR v1.1 was used to align the clonotypes against IMGT TRBV, TRBD and TRBJ reference segments. The analysis was restricted to V-J combinations with a frequency above 0.0001, which together covered about 99% of the repertoires. The TCS score was defined as F50 (clonal expansion) divided by E x V (chaos), with BLOSUM62-based TCRdist calculated between CDR3 peptides within each V-J. Welch's t-statistics and random forest reduced around 520 V-J features to around 14, which were used in a naive Bayes classifier (R e1071). TCRdb passed the public sequencing reads through fastp at Q25 and MiXCR, retaining productive beta sequences. For every CDR3 protein sequence, its rows merge into one entry that carries the most common genes and DNA. It is TCRdb's table, rather than the study itself, that gives the V and J calls and clone size. The table for this sample lists about 400,000 distinct CDR3 sequences; 15% of them were counted only once. 32% of the sample lies in the top ten.

The sample consisted of blood. The sequence was obtained from a woman aged 25-40 years with Graves' hyperthyroidism. In this chain, TRBV7-9 is recombined with TRBJ2-1, and TRBD1 matches 10 of the central bases. Here the CDR3 is given as CASSFDRGLYNEQFF. In nucleotide form, the sequence is TGTGCCAGCAGCTTCGACAGGGGGCTTTACAATGAGCAGTTCTTC.